These T cell receptor beta chains were read from a single sample in a study of T cells after yellow fever vaccination. TCRdb analysed the 5' RACE reads with MiXCR anew, one entry per CDR3 protein. The sample has about 160,000 distinct CDR3 sequences, approximately 6.8% seen once. Sequenced here: CD4+ T cells sorted from PBMCs, sampled 5 to 6 days after the first yellow fever vaccination. The source is a man aged 18 to 29 who received the YFV17D yellow fever vaccine. The CDR3 runs from the conserved cysteine through the conserved F or W. The D gene is left open where the match is weak. Clone size is stated in some rows and not others, as once, few, many or a class when expanded.

>TRBD2|TRBJ2-7|many|TRBV11-2
CASSRQIGGLAGSSSYEQYF
>.|TRBJ2-1|many|TRBV4-3
CASSQKPGLKTEQFF
>.|TRBJ1-2|few|TRBV18
CASSPLDSTYNYGYTF
>.|TRBJ1-6|.|TRBV18
CTSSPRSENNSPLHF
>.|TRBJ1-1|many|TRBV7-3
CASSFRFESNTEAFF
>TRBD2|TRBJ2-3|once|TRBV20-1
CSAKRGHSGASTDTQYF
>.|TRBJ1-2|many|TRBV12-3/TRBV12-4
CASSLARGLPRNGYTF
>TRBD2|TRBJ2-4|many|TRBV5-1
CASSLELGGNIQYF
>TRBD1|TRBJ1-2|few|TRBV7-9
CASSLDPGTANYGYTF
>.|TRBJ2-6|few|TRBV7-6
CASSSRVLISGANVLTF
>.|TRBJ2-7|.|TRBV7-8
CASSARSGEQYF
>.|TRBJ2-1|many|TRBV5-1
CASSLFPRGNYNEQFF
>.|TRBJ2-2|many|TRBV5-4
CASHRDTGELFF
>TRBD2|TRBJ2-3|many|TRBV5-1
CASKREGTDTQYF
>.|TRBJ2-1|.|TRBV5-1
CASSLLQGYNEQFF
>.|TRBJ2-7|many|TRBV5-1
CASSLSSIYEQYF
>.|TRBJ2-7|many|TRBV12-3/TRBV12-4
CASSLGQSSYEQYF
>.|TRBJ2-7|many|TRBV7-2
CASSPDGREQYF
>TRBD1|TRBJ2-1|.|TRBV6-2/TRBV6-3
CASSTQGAMDEQFF
>.|TRBJ1-4|few|TRBV7-2
CASSLAGWGEKLFF
>.|TRBJ2-3|many|TRBV30
CAWSRGMTDTQYF
>.|TRBJ2-2|.|TRBV5-1
CASSGGNANTGELFF
>.|TRBJ2-3|many|TRBV24-1
CATSTSGESDTQYF
>.|TRBJ2-4|.|TRBV21-1
CASSKSDRSFLGLAKNIQYF
>.|TRBJ2-5|few|TRBV12-3/TRBV12-4
CASSDNRDLETQYF
>TRBD1|TRBJ2-1|.|TRBV6-1
CASSEQGAGNEQFF
>TRBD1|TRBJ1-1|many|TRBV28
CASSLWADRGNTEAFF
>.|TRBJ1-6|many|TRBV5-6
CASSLEGIADSPLHF
>.|TRBJ2-5|few|TRBV29-1
CSVAGGLGETQYF